The rows below give T cell receptor beta chains drawn from one sample of a study of shared clonotypes between healthy human individuals. Sequenced by immunoSEQ multiplex PCR; TCRdb stores in-frame clones only, minus some. The table records over 2 million clones, just under 95% of them present only once. Sequencing input: naive CD4+ T cells from PBMCs. These TCRs come from a young man in good health. Some clones in this sample may be carry-over from other donors' samples. Both conserved end residues are part of each CDR3. Each record gives: J gene, D gene, clone size, V gene, CDR3 DNA, CDR3 protein. A D gene is named only where the DNA matches it firmly. Where a row states a size, it is once, few, many or the class of an expanded clone; other rows omit it.

TRBJ2-1 TRBD2 . TRBV9 TGTGCCAGCAGCTTAACGACTAGCGCGGGAATCTTAAGCTCCTACAATGAGCAGTTCTTC CASSLTTSAGILSSYNEQFF
TRBJ2-7 . . TRBV7-3 TGTGCCAGCAGCTCCGATACCGGCGGGCCCTTCGCAGGGTTACCATCCGAGCAGTACTTC CASSSDTGGPFAGLPSEQYF
TRBJ1-4 . . TRBV15 TGTGCCACCAGCAGAGAGAGGGGATTAGGAAAACTGTTTTTT CATSRERGLGKLFF
TRBJ1-4 . . TRBV25-1 TGTGCCAGCAGTGAACCGGCAGGGTACGGCGAAAAACTGTTTTTT CASSEPAGYGEKLFF
TRBJ2-2 . . TRBV29-1 TGCAGCGTTGAAGTGTTAGGGGTACGTACCGGGGAGCTGTTTTTT CSVEVLGVRTGELFF
TRBJ2-1 . . TRBV28 TGTGCCAGCAGACGTTCAGGGGCCCAGGCTAATGAGCAGTTCTTC CASRRSGAQANEQFF
TRBJ1-2 TRBD1 few TRBV7-9 TGTGCCAGCAGCTTAGTGAGCGGGACAGCCTATGGCTACACCTTC CASSLVSGTAYGYTF
TRBJ2-1 TRBD2 . TRBV5-1 TGCGCCAGCAGCCCCGGGACTAGCGGGAGGTCCAATGAGCAGTTCTTC CASSPGTSGRSNEQFF
TRBJ1-5 . . TRBV30 TGTGCCTGGAGGGAAAAACGGTGGGATCAGCCCCAGCATTTT CAWREKRWDQPQHF
TRBJ1-1 . few TRBV10-3 TGTGCCATCACCGAGGGGATGAACACTGAAGCTTTCTTT CAITEGMNTEAFF
TRBJ2-3 . . TRBV29-1 TGCAGCGTTGGGACTAACACAGATACGCAGTATTTT CSVGTNTDTQYF
TRBJ2-1 TRBD2 . TRBV6-5 TGTGCCAGCAACCTAGCGGGGGGCAATGAGCAGTTCTTC CASNLAGGNEQFF
TRBJ2-3 . . TRBV2 TGTGCCAGCAGTGACTTCGGGGCTAGCACAGATACGCAGTATTTT CASSDFGASTDTQYF
TRBJ2-7 TRBD2 . TRBV5-5 TGTGCCAGCAGCTTGATCGGGGGAGGGCCGTACGAGCAGTACTTC CASSLIGGGPYEQYF
TRBJ2-7 TRBD1 . TRBV13 TGTGCCAGCAGCTTAGACAGGGGGCTGAACGAGCAGTACTTC CASSLDRGLNEQYF
TRBJ2-1 TRBD2 . TRBV9 TGTGCCAGCAGCGTCAGCGGGGGAAACAATGAGCAGTTCTTC CASSVSGGNNEQFF
TRBJ2-2 . . TRBV10-3 TGTGCCATCGGGGGAGGACTGGGTACCGGGGAGCTGTTTTTT CAIGGGLGTGELFF
TRBJ1-3 . . TRBV28 TGTGCCAGCAGTCCCAGGGACGGTTTCTCTGGAAACACCATATATTTT CASSPRDGFSGNTIYF
TRBJ2-1 . . TRBV7-3 TGTGCCAGCAGCTTACGGGGGAATGAGCAGTTCTTC CASSLRGNEQFF
TRBJ2-1 . . TRBV4-2 TGTGCCAGCAGCCAGGAGGGACCCTACCCCAATGAGCAGTTCTTC CASSQEGPYPNEQFF
TRBJ1-5 . . TRBV5-1 TGCGCCAGCAGCACTGATCCGACGGGGCAGGGACAGCCCCAGCATTTT CASSTDPTGQGQPQHF
TRBJ2-7 TRBD1 . TRBV4-2 TGTGCCAGCAGCCAAGACCAGCTGACAGGGGGCATGTACGAGCAGTACTTC CASSQDQLTGGMYEQYF
TRBJ2-7 TRBD1 . TRBV7-8 TGTGCCAGCAGCTTAGCGACAGGGGGGAAGCAGTACTTC CASSLATGGKQYF
TRBJ2-5 . . TRBV7-9 TGTGCCAGCAGCTTAACTGGACACCAAGAGACCCAGTACTTC CASSLTGHQETQYF
TRBJ1-4 TRBD1 . TRBV7-2 TGTGCCAGCAGCTTAGTAGGGACAGGGGGTCAAGAAAAACTGTTTTTT CASSLVGTGGQEKLFF
TRBJ2-5 . . TRBV28 TGTGCCAGCAGTGGAACGAGGGAGACCCAGTACTTC CASSGTRETQYF
TRBJ1-1 . few TRBV7-3 TGTGCCAGCAGCTTAATGGCGGGGCTGAACACTGAAGCTTTCTTT CASSLMAGLNTEAFF
TRBJ1-1 TRBD1 once TRBV27 TGTGCCAGCAGTTTAAGGACAGGATGGAACACTGAAGCTTTCTTT CASSLRTGWNTEAFF
TRBJ2-1 . . TRBV19 TGTGCCAGTAGTTCGGACCCCCAGAAGTTCTTC CASSSDPQKFF
TRBJ2-7 TRBD2 . TRBV19 TGTGCCAGTAGACCCCCGGGGACTAGCAGGTACGAGCAGTACTTC CASRPPGTSRYEQYF
TRBJ2-5 . . TRBV6-5 TGTGCCAGCATCCCGAGGTGGGAACAAGAGACCCAGTACTTC CASIPRWEQETQYF
TRBJ2-1 TRBD2 . TRBV27 TGTGCCAGCAGTGCCCTGGGAGCGGGGTTCCAAAGGGATGAGCAGTTCTTC CASSALGAGFQRDEQFF